This entry features one TCR beta chain sequence. The sample originates from a study of T cell changes during pregnancy in multiple sclerosis. In germline, CDR1 is SGHRS, CDR2 YFSETQ. The CDR3 extends over 20 amino acids. The V and J ends lost 2 bases and 1 base, in that order; junction bases with no gene match: 15. This table comes from immunoSEQ multiplex PCR, and its TCRdb copy is limited to in-frame clones, with some not included. The sample lists tens of thousands of clones, roughly 89% occurring once. This TCR was sampled from a female donor with multiple sclerosis, enrolled in a pregnancy study. The chain joins TRBV5-1 to TRBJ1-6, with 7 bases aligning to TRBD1. Specimen: CD4+ T cells from peripheral blood mononuclear cells, collected before pregnancy. The CDR3 spells CASSLISQGLMGSYNSPLHF. CDR3 coding DNA: TGCGCCAGCAGCTTAATTTCACAGGGGCTGATGGGGTCCTATAATTCACCCCTCCACTTT.